What follows describes a single T cell receptor beta chain. Its antigen is unknown. No base quality information exists; no much larger clone differs at one position. Participants in the prospective study were aged 18 to 89 years, lived in 20 to 25 United States geographic areas, and enrolled through a virtual design. In the prospective study, participants were assigned to cohorts based on the clinical history participants reported in a screening survey and a study questionnaire. For ImmuneRACE Cohort 3, a participant was defined as recovered based on two consecutive negative NP/OP PCR tests, clearance by a healthcare professional, or resolution of symptoms. In the prospective study, mobile phlebotomists collected whole blood, serum and a nasopharyngeal or oropharyngeal swab from each participant. Participants in the prospective study had the option to provide additional blood draws and questionnaires over a roughly 2-month period. Before DNA extraction, blood samples from the prospective study were shipped at room temperature or frozen.

The sample comes from a study of blood T cell repertoires in COVID-19 (dated by TCRdb to 2018 to 2020). General notes on the study: The collaborator samples originated in the United States, Italy and Spain and spanned the acute and convalescent phases of COVID-19. The dataset comprised deeply sampled blood TCRbeta repertoires from subjects exposed to, actively infected with, or recovered from COVID-19. Where HLA class I and class II types were available, the types were taken from metadata supplied by the sample provider, not from assay-based typing. The prospective study material was composed of cDNA or gDNA derived from T cells, B-cell-depleted T cells, or PBMCs. The samples were drawn from two sources: the first 160 participants of the ongoing ImmuneRACE study, and fewer than 1,500 subjects contributed by 6 global collaborators. The repertoires were released in a freely available public database meant as a resource for research on the immune response to SARS-CoV-2. A de-identified subject ID, COVID-19 status, age in years and sex were almost always included in the sample metadata.

The research as a whole found: The quantity of clinical and demographic metadata differed by source and by participant and was supplied without curation.

From its cysteine to its phenylalanine, the CDR3 spans 13 amino acids. Of all the DNA, just the CDR3 is kept, 39 bases in frame from base 1. V lost 2 bases and J lost 4 bases; the stretch between them is 8 bases long. The germline V gene gives CDR1 as MDHEN and CDR2 as SYDVKM. TCRbeta CDR3 regions were amplified from genomic DNA by means of the immunoSEQ Assay, a bias-controlled multiplex PCR. In the original analysis: Nucleated cell counts per sample were estimated from amplification of reference gene primers within the assay. To quantify the absolute abundance of each unique TCRbeta CDR3 rearrangement, sequence reads were collapsed and filtered. For each sample, productive Simpson clonality was calculated as the square root of Simpson's diversity index across productive rearrangements. The immuneACCESS repertoire file appears here via TCRdb, limited to in-frame rearrangements. These files lack a portion of the clones; in checked studies, under half of the deficit traces to unresolved V genes, and the cause of the others is not known. That table supplies the V and J calls and clone size; D and trimming were determined from the DNA. The sample data list around 290,000 clones, and 75% to 95% of these were observed just once. Of the sample, more than 0.95% falls within the top ten clones.

Recombination joined TRBV28 with TRBJ1-2, with TRBD1 as a weak D call on 6 bases. The sequence was obtained from a woman between 25 and 40 years old who had recovered from COVID-19. Sequenced material: PBMCs or T cells enriched from blood (not recorded which). The DNA is as follows: TGTGCCAGCAGTTTAACAGGGATCTATGGCTACACCTTC. Its protein reads: CASSLTGIYGYTF.